This T cell receptor (beta chain) was observed in a study of T cells after yellow fever vaccination. Trimming took 3 bases from V and 0 from J, leaving 11 bases between them. This CDR3 is built from 16 residues. This clonotype was seen at least ten times. MiXCR was run by TCRdb on the 5' RACE reads, yielding one entry per CDR3 protein. The sample holds almost 30,000 distinct CDR3 sequences, just under 6.5% seen once. The sample in question was PBMCs, either bulk or a sorted T-cell subset (CD4+, CD8+, memory, or dextramer-sorted; not recorded which), obtained on the day of the yellow fever booster vaccination. This sequence joins TRBV12-3 or TRBV12-4 and TRBJ1-4, with a weak D call TRBD1 (5 bases). This TCR was sampled from a man under 40 who received the YFV17D yellow fever vaccine. CDR3 amino acids: CASSLQGGATNEKLFF. CDR3 in DNA: TGTGCCAGCAGTTTGCAGGGAGGTGCAACTAATGAAAAACTGTTTTTT.